This TCR beta chain was sequenced for a study of T cells after yellow fever vaccination. V was clipped by 7 bases and J by 8 bases, with 17 bases between them. The CDR3 extends over 13 amino acids. Note on this clonotype: Its antigen remains unidentified.

Study outcomes and limitations: The booster saw the reappearance of most primary-vaccination clones (approximately 97% CD4, 88% CD8).

A universal primer site and UMIs were added as TCR cDNA was made by 5'RACE template switching. TCRdb fed the 5' RACE reads into MiXCR, producing one record per CDR3 protein. The sample lists 95,000 to 150,000 distinct CDR3 sequences, roughly 15% occurring once. The source is a man between 18 and 35 years old who received the YFV17D yellow fever vaccine. The sequencing here drew on CD8+ T cells sorted from PBMCs, taken 5 days after the yellow fever booster vaccination. The gene calls are TRBV12-3 or TRBV12-4 and TRBJ1-2; no reliable D call. CDR3 loop: CASNDGGPHGYTF. The CDR3, as DNA: TGTGCCAGCAATGATGGCGGGCCTCACGGCTACACCTTC.